One sample yielded the 12 T cell receptor beta chains listed below, sequenced in a study of cytomegalovirus exposure and HLA in healthy donors. The PCR ran on 60 Vbeta and 13 Jbeta primers. Measured with immunoSEQ multiplex PCR; TCRdb has only the in-frame clones, and not every one. The sample comprises some 150,000 clones, 79% of which are singletons, and under 8% rests with the top ten. What was sequenced was PBMCs. The receptors come from a man over 45 in good health and CMV-seropositive.

The chain carries TRBV29-1 and TRBJ2-7; TRBD1 matches 9 bases. V shed 6 bases, J shed 5 bases, and the junction held 8 bases outside the gene matches. Germline lookup yields CDR1 SQVTM and CDR2 ANQGSEA. The CDR3 runs 13 residues. CDR3 in amino acids: CSVGTGRQNEQYF. DNA of the CDR3: TGCAGCGTCGGGACAGGGAGACAGAACGAGCAGTACTTC.

Only one count was recorded for this clone. The chain recombines TRBV7-8 with TRBJ1-5; 9 bases agree with TRBD1. Germline CDR1 reads SGHVS; CDR2 reads FQNEAQ. The CDR3 extends over 18 amino acids. V trimming: 6 bases; J trimming: 0 bases; junction bases outside the gene matches: 12. CDR3 loop: CASRAGTGTSYSNQPQHF. The CDR3 DNA follows: TGTGCCAGCAGGGCCGGGACAGGGACGTCCTATAGCAATCAGCCCCAGCATTTT.

The genes are TRBV30 and TRBJ2-7; D perhaps matches TRBD2 (6 bases). V shed 0 bases and J shed 5 bases, with 17 bases lying between them. The CDR3 extends over 15 amino acids. Germline V gene sequence: CDR1 GTSNPN, CDR2 SVGIG (reference sequence). Here the CDR3 reads CAWSVGATSIDEQYF. In DNA, the CDR3 is TGTGCCTGGAGTGTAGGAGCTACTAGCATCGACGAGCAGTACTTC.

The gene calls are TRBV10-3 and TRBJ2-3; 13 nucleotides match TRBD2. Germline trimming cut 3 bases from V and 4 bases from J; bases unmatched to any gene: 7. CDR3 length equals 17 residues. Looked up from germline, CDR1 is ENHRY and CDR2 is SYGVKD. This CDR3 reads CAISEPRTSGSSDTQYF. The CDR3 DNA reads as TGTGCCATCAGTGAACCTAGGACTAGCGGGAGTTCAGATACGCAGTATTTT.

The chain is built from TRBV9 and TRBJ2-7; D might be TRBD2 (5 bases). Per the germline V gene, CDR1 is SGDLS and CDR2 is YYNGEE. The CDR3 is 15 amino acids. V shed 0 bases and J shed 5 bases, with 15 bases lying between them. The DNA of the CDR3 is TGTGCCAGCAGCGTAGGAGTGTGGAGAGGGAACGAGCAGTACTTC. Translated: CASSVGVWRGNEQYF.

This rearrangement joins TRBV28 to TRBJ2-3; D is perhaps TRBD2 (5 bases). The germline V gene encodes CDR1 MDHEN and CDR2 SYDVKM. Trimming cost V 2 bases and J 8 bases, with 14 bases left between them. The CDR3 has 14 amino acids. DNA for the CDR3: TGTGCCAGCAGTTTAATAGAGGAGGAAGGTACGCAGTATTTT. Translation gives CASSLIEEEGTQYF.

This chain links TRBV5-1 with TRBJ1-1; 10 positions agree with TRBD1. Germline lookup yields CDR1 SGHRS and CDR2 YFSETQ. The CDR3 extends over 14 amino acids. The trim removed 3 bases at V and 3 bases at J, leaving 2 bases unmatched. CDR3 in DNA: TGCGCCAGCAGCTGGACAGGGGGTGACACTGAAGCTTTCTTT. It is translated as CASSWTGGDTEAFF.

For this clone: This may arise from a read error, as a much more abundant clone is one base away. This same CDR3 is encoded by further DNA sequences in the sample. The J gene is TRBJ2-2, the V gene TRBV6-1, with 13 bases aligning to TRBD2. The CDR3 loop spans 14 amino acids. Germline CDR1 is MNHNS and CDR2 is SASEGT. CDR3 residues: CATGTSGTSGELFF. As DNA, the CDR3 is TGTGCTACCGGGACTAGCGGGACTAGCGGGGAGCTGTTTTTT.

The chain has TRBV5-1 and TRBJ2-7, with D perhaps TRBD2 (6 bases). There are 14 residues in the CDR3. CDR1 is SGHRS and CDR2 is YFSETQ in the germline V gene. Trimming shortened V by 4 bases and J by 5 bases, and 16 bases separated the two germline ends. This CDR3 reads CASSPGTEDDEQYF. The CDR3 DNA reads TGCGCCAGCAGCCCTGGGACTGAAGACGACGAGCAGTACTTC.

V and J are TRBV15 and TRBJ2-7; 9 nucleotides line up with TRBD1. This CDR3 is built from 15 residues. Germline V gives CDR1 LNHNV, CDR2 YYDKDF (reference sequence). V trimming: 5 bases; J trimming: 1 base; junction bases outside the gene matches: 6. In DNA form, the CDR3 reads TGTGCCACCAGCCTGGGACAGGGAACGTCCTACGAGCAGTACTTC. It codes for CATSLGQGTSYEQYF.

This clone was observed a few times. The chain links TRBV14 to TRBJ2-5; D is perhaps TRBD2 (5 bases). Germline loops: CDR1 SGHDN, CDR2 FVKESK. The CDR3 runs to 13 residues. The V end was cut by 3 bases, the J end by 1 base, with 6 bases between. CDR3 DNA: TGTGCCAGCAGCCAGGACTTCCAAGAGACCCAGTACTTC. It codes for CASSQDFQETQYF.

V gene TRBV5-1 combines with J gene TRBJ1-6; TRBD1 agrees at 8 bases. Trimming cost V 1 base and J 11 bases; bases outside gene matches: 5. The CDR3 is 14 residues long. Germline V gene data show CDR1 as SGHRS and CDR2 as YFSETQ. The chain's CDR3 is CASSLRQGPAPLHF. Written as DNA, the CDR3 is TGCGCCAGCAGCTTGAGACAGGGGCCAGCACCCCTCCACTTT.